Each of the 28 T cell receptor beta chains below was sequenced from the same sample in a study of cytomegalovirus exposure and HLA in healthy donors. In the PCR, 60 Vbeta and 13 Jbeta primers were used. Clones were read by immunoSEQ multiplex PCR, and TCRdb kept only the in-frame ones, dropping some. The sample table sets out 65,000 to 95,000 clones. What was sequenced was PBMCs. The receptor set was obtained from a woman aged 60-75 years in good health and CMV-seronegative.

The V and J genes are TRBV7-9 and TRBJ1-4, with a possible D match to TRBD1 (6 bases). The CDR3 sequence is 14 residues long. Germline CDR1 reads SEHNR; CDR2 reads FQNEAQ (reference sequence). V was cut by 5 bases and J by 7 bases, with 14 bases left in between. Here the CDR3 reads CASSRVRDTEKLFF. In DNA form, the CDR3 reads TGTGCCAGCAGCCGCGTCCGGGACACTGAAAAACTGTTTTTT.

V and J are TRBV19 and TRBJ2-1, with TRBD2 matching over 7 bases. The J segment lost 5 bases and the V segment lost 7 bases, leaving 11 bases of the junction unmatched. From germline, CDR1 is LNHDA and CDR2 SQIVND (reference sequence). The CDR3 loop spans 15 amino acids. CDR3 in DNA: TGTGCCAGTAAGGTGGGGACTACTCAACACAATGAGCAGTTCTTC. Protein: CASKVGTTQHNEQFF.

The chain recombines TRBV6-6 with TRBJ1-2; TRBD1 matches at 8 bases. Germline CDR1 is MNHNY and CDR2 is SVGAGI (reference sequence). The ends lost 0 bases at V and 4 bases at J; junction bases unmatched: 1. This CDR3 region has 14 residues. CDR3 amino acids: CASSYSRGLYGYTF. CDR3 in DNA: TGTGCCAGCAGTTACTCCAGGGGGCTCTATGGCTACACCTTC.

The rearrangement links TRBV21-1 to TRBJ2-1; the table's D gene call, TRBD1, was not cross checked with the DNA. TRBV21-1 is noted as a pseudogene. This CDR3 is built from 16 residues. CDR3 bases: TGTGCCAGCAGCGTACGACGGCCAAGGGGTGACAATGAGCAGTTCTTC. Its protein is CASSVRRPRGDNEQFF.

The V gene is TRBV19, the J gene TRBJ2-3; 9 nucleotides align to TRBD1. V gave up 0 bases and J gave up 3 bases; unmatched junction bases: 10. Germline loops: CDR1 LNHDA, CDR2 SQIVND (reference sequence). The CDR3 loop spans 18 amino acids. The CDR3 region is CASSIDPPGQGGTDTQYF. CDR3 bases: TGTGCCAGTAGTATAGACCCCCCGGGACAGGGTGGGACAGATACGCAGTATTTT.

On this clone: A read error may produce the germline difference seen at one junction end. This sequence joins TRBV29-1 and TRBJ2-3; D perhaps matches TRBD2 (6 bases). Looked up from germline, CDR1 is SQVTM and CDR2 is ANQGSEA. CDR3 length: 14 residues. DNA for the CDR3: TGCAGCGTTCGCCCTCCGCGGGAACCAACCTCACAACTTTTT. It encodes CSVRPPREPTSQLF.

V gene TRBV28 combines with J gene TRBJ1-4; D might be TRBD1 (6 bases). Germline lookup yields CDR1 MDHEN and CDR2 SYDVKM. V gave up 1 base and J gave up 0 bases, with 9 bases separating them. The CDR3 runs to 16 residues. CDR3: CASSLSTGSTNEKLFF. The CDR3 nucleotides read TGTGCCAGCAGTTTATCAACAGGGTCAACTAATGAAAAACTGTTTTTT.

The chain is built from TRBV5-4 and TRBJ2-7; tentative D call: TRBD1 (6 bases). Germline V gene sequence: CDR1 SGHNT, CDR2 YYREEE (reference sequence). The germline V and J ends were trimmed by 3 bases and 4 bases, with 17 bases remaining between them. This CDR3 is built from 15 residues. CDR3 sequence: CASSWGPGPVYEQYF. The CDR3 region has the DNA TGTGCCAGCAGCTGGGGGCCAGGCCCCGTTTACGAGCAGTACTTC.

The DNA for the CDR3 is TGTGCCAGCTCACCACGGCAGGGGGCTTCGAACACTGAAGCTTTCTTT. Its translation is CASSPRQGASNTEAFF. The rearrangement uses TRBV18 and TRBJ1-1; TRBD1 matches 8 bases. Germline V gene sequence: CDR1 KGHSH, CDR2 LQKENI. The CDR3 sequence is 16 residues long. V lost 1 base and J lost 1; bases outside the gene matches: 5.

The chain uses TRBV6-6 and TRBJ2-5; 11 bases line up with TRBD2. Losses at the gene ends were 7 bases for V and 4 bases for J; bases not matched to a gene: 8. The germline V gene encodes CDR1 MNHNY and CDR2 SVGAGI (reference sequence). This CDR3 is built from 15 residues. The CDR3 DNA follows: TGTGCCAGCAACCCTAGCGGGAGGCCCCGAGAGACCCAGTACTTC. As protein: CASNPSGRPRETQYF.

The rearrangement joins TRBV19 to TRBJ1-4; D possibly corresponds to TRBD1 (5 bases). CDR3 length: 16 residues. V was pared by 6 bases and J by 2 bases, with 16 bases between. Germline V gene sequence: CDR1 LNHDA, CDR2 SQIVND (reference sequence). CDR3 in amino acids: CASSRQTTFTNEKLFF. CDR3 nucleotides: TGTGCCAGTAGCCGACAGACCACTTTCACTAATGAAAAACTGTTTTTT.

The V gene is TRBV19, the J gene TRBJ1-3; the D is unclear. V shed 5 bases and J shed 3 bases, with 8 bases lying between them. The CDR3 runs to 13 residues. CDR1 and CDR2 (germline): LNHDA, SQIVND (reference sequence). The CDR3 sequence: CASSPGNGNTIYF. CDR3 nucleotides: TGTGCCAGTAGTCCCGGGAATGGAAACACCATATATTTT.

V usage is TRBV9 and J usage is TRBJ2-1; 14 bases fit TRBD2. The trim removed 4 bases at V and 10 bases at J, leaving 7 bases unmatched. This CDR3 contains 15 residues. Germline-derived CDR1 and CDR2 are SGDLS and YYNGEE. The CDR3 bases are TGTGCCAGCAGCCGGGGACTAGCGGGAGCGGAAGAGCAGTTCTTC. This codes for CASSRGLAGAEEQFF.

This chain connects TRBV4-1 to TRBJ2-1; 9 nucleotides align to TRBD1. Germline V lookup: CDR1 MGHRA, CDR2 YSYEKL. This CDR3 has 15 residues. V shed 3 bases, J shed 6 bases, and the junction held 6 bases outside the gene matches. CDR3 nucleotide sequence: TGCGCCAGCAGCCACGGTCTGGACAGGGGCAATGAGCAGTTCTTC. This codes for CASSHGLDRGNEQFF.

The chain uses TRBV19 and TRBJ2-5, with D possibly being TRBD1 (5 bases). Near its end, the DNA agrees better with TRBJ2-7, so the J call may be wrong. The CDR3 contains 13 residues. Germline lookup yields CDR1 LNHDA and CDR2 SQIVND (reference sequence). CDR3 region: CASGQGWAYEQYF. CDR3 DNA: TGTGCCAGTGGGCAGGGCTGGGCCTACGAGCAGTACTTC.

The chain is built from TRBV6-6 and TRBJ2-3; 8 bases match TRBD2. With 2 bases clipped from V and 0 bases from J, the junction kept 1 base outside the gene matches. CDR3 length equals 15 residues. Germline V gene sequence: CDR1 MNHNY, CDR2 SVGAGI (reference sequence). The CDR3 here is CASSYGTSSTDTQYF. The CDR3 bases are TGTGCCAGCAGTTACGGGACTAGTAGCACAGATACGCAGTATTTT.

CDR3 loop: CASSLGSYSGNTIYF. CDR3 coding DNA: TGTGCCAGCAGCTTAGGATCCTACTCTGGAAACACCATATATTTT. This sequence joins TRBV11-3 and TRBJ1-3; D remains ambiguous. The CDR3 runs 15 residues. V was shortened by 1 base and J by 0 bases, with 7 bases between the two germline ends. Germline-derived CDR1 and CDR2 are SGHNT and YENEEA. The whole variable domain, remainder taken from reference TRBV11-3 and TRBJ1-3, is EAGVVQSPRYKIIEKKQPVAFWCNPISGHNTLYWYLQNLGQGPELLIRYENEEAVDDSQLPKDRFSAERLKGVDSTLKIQPAELGDSAVYLCASSLGSYSGNTIYFGEGSWLTVV.

The CDR3 region has the DNA TGTGCCAGCAGCTTTGGTACTAGGATCGCCGGGGAGCTGTTTTTT. The encoded protein is CASSFGTRIAGELFF. The V call is TRBV7-8, the J call TRBJ2-2, with D perhaps TRBD2 (5 bases). Germline CDR1 and CDR2: SGHVS and FQNEAQ. Trimming took off 3 bases at V and 6 bases at J, with 14 bases between the two ends. This CDR3 is built from 15 residues.

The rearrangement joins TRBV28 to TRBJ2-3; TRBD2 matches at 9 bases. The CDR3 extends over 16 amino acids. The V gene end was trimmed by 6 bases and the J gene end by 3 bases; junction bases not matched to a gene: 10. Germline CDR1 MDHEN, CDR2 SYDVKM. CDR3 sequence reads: CASSNGPGLATDTQYF. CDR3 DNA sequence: TGTGCCAGCAGCAATGGACCGGGACTAGCTACAGATACGCAGTATTTT.

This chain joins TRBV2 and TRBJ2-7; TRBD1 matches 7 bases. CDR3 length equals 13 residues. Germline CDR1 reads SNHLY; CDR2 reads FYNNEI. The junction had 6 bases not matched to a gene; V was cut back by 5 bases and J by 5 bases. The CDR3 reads CASSLTGKDEQYF. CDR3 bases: TGTGCCAGCAGTTTGACAGGGAAGGACGAGCAGTACTTC.

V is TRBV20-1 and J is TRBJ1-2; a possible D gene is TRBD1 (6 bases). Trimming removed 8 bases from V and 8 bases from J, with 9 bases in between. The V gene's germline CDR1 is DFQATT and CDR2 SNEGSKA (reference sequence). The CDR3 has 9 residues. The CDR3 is CSSGQGYTF. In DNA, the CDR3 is TGCAGTTCCGGACAGGGCTACACCTTC.

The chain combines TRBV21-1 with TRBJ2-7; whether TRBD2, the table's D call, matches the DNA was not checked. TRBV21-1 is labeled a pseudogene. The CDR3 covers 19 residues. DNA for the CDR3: TGTGCCAGCAGCAAAGAACTTGGGGGGGGGAGAGGTGGGGCCTACGAGCAGTACTTC. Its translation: CASSKELGGGRGGAYEQYF.

CDR3 amino acids: CASSQSRGGENTGELFF. The CDR3 DNA reads as TGCGCCAGCAGCCAGTCTCGGGGCGGGGAGAACACCGGGGAGCTGTTTTTT. The chain is built from TRBV4-3 and TRBJ2-2; perhaps TRBD2 as D (6 bases). Germline V gene data show CDR1 as LGHNA and CDR2 as YSLEER. With 3 bases removed from V and 1 base from J, the gap between germline ends came to 15 bases. The CDR3 runs to 17 residues.

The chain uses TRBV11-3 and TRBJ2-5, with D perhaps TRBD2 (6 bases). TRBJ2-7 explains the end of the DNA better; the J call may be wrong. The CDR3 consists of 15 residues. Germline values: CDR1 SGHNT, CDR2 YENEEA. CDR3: CASSLTGGEAYEQYF. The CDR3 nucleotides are TGTGCCAGCAGCTTAACTGGAGGGGAAGCCTACGAGCAGTACTTC.

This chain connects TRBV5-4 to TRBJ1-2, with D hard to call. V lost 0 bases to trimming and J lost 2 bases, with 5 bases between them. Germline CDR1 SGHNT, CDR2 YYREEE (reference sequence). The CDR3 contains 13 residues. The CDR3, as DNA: TGTGCCAGCAGCTTGGGAGGGAACTATGGCTACACCTTC. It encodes CASSLGGNYGYTF.

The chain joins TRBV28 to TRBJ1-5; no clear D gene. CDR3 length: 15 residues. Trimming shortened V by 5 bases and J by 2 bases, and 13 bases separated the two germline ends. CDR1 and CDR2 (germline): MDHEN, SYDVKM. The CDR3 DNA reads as TGTGCCAGCAGTCCCAATTCCGGAGGCAATCAGCCCCAGCATTTT. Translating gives CASSPNSGGNQPQHF.

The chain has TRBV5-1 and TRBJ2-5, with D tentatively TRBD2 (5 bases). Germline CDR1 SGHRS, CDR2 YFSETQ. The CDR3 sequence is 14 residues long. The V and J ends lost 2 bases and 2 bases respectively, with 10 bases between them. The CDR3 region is CASSFSGLQETQYF. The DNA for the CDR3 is TGCGCCAGCAGCTTCTCGGGATTACAAGAGACCCAGTACTTC.

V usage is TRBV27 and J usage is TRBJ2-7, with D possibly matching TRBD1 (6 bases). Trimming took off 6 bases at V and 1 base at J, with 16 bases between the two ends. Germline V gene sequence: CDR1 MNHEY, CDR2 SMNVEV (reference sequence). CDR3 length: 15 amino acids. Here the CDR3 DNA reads TGTGCCAGCAGACTACAGGGTACTCTTTCCTACGAGCAGTACTTC. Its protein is CASRLQGTLSYEQYF.